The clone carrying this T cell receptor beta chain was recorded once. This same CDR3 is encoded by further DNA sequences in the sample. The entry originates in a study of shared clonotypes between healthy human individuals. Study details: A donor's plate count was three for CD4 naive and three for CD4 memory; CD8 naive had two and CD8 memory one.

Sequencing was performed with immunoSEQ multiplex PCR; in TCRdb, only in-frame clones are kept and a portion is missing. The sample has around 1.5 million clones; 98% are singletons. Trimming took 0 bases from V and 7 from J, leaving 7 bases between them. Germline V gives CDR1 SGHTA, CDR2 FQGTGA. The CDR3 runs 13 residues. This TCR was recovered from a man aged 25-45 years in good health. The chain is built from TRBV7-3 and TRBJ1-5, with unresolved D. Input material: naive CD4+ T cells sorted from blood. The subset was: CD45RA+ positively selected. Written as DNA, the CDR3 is TGTGCCAGCAGCTTAACGACGGGACAGCCCCAGCATTTT. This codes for CASSLTTGQPQHF.